This T cell receptor (beta chain) was captured by sequencing in a study of blood T cell repertoires in COVID-19. Study-wide background: The samples span acute and convalescent COVID-19 from the United States, Italy and Spain. T cells, B-cell-depleted T cells, or PBMCs supplied cDNA or gDNA.

This CDR3 is 15 amino acids long. Germline V CDR1 and CDR2: MNHEY, SVGEGT. V was pared by 5 bases and J by 4 bases, with 8 bases of the junction left unmatched. Profiling relied on immunoSEQ multiplex PCR, and the TCRdb table lists in-frame clones only, not all of them. Here the sample spans about 62,000 clones, roughly 88% being singletons. This sequence was found in a woman of 80 years or more with acute or convalescent COVID-19. The specimen was peripheral blood. This chain uses TRBV6-2 or TRBV6-3 with TRBJ2-1; 7 nucleotides align to TRBD1. CDR3 sequence reads: CASSPPGQKYNEQFF. The DNA for the CDR3 is TGTGCCAGCAGTCCGCCGGGACAGAAATACAATGAGCAGTTCTTC.